This TCR beta chain was sequenced for a study of cytomegalovirus exposure and HLA in healthy donors. V was trimmed by 9 bases and J by 1 base, leaving 13 bases between them. The CDR3 covers 15 residues. The V gene's germline CDR1 is MNHEY and CDR2 SVGAGI. The primer mix had 60 Vbeta and 13 Jbeta primers. Profiled with immunoSEQ multiplex PCR; TCRdb holds only in-frame clones, not every one. This repertoire shows about 150,000 clones, around four fifths found once; its top ten account for more than 3%. Note on this clone: Its antigen remains unidentified.

Study-wide results and limits: In an earlier analysis, about 87% or about 30%: the productive usage of most TCR beta V segments.

The sequence came from a male donor in good health and CMV-seronegative. Source material: PBMCs. V usage is TRBV6-5 and J usage is TRBJ2-6; maybe TRBD2 (6 bases). CDR3 in amino acids: CASQSGGSGANVLTF. As DNA, the CDR3 is TGTGCCAGTCAATCCGGAGGGTCTGGGGCCAACGTCCTGACTTTC.